Shown below are 8 T cell receptor beta chains from a single sample sequenced in a study of T-cell reconstitution after alpha-beta-depleted transplantation in children. Using unique molecular identifiers, the investigators prepared the TCRbeta library. MiXCR, run by TCRdb on the PCR reads, gives a single entry per CDR3 protein. The sample records around 240,000 distinct CDR3 sequences, 9% to 10% being singletons. Sequencing was performed on PBMCs from the stem cell graft donor, taken from the stem cell graft. These receptors were collected from a human donor who donated a stem cell graft to a child with SCID.

This clonotype was counted ten times or more. The chain uses TRBV5-1 and TRBJ2-7; the D gene is possibly TRBD1 (6 bases). Germline loops: CDR1 SGHRS, CDR2 YFSETQ. This CDR3 spans 13 amino acids. Trimming removed 4 bases at V and 6 bases at J, with 14 bases between. CDR3 region: CASSPEGRGEQYF. The CDR3 nucleotides are TGCGCCAGCAGCCCTGAGGGCAGGGGCGAGCAGTACTTC.

This clonotype was observed many times. The chain joins TRBV19 to TRBJ1-5; D ambiguous. V lost 1 base, J lost 4 bases, and 11 bases lay in between. The CDR3 totals 15 residues. Per the germline V gene, CDR1 is LNHDA and CDR2 is SQIVND (reference sequence). Written as DNA, the CDR3 is TGTGCCAGTAGTATAGGGGAATGGGAAAATCAGCCCCAGCATTTT. This codes for CASSIGEWENQPQHF. The full variable domain, in which reference TRBV19 and TRBJ1-5 provide the parts outside the CDR3, is DGGITQSPKYLFRKEGQNVTLSCEQNLNHDAMYWYRQDPGQGLRLIYYSQIVNDFQKGDIAEGYSVSREKKESFPLTVTSAQKNPTAFYLCASSIGEWENQPQHFGDGTRLSIL.

This clonotype was recorded many times. V usage is TRBV7-2 and J usage is TRBJ1-6; possibly TRBD1 for D (6 bases). V was clipped by 1 base and J by 7 bases, with 11 bases between them. This CDR3 has 15 residues. CDR1 and CDR2 (germline): SGHTA, FQGNSA. The CDR3 here is CASSLGGTTNSPLHF. The CDR3 bases are TGTGCCAGCAGCTTAGGAGGGACAACCAATTCACCCCTCCACTTT.

This clonotype was counted at least ten times. The gene calls are TRBV5-6 and TRBJ2-7, with D unclear. Trimming pared 2 bases from V and 4 bases from J, leaving 13 bases between. The CDR3 is 14 amino acids. CDR1 SGHDT and CDR2 YYEEEE come from the germline V gene. CDR3 nucleotide sequence: TGTGCCAGCAGCTTCCAGGCCCGGAGTTACGAGCAGTACTTC. This gives the protein CASSFQARSYEQYF.

This clonotype has only a few counts. V and J are TRBV29-1 and TRBJ2-2; 7 bases line up with TRBD1. J was trimmed by 4 bases and V by 3 bases; bases with no gene match: 5. This CDR3 is 14 amino acids long. Germline loops: CDR1 SQVTM, CDR2 ANQGSEA. The CDR3 sequence is CSVETGSRTGELFF. For the CDR3, the DNA is TGCAGCGTTGAGACAGGGAGCCGCACCGGGGAGCTGTTTTTT.

At least ten counts were recorded for this clonotype. The V gene is TRBV7-2, the J gene TRBJ2-3; D call uncertain. V was shortened by 4 bases and J by 6 bases, with 8 bases between the two germline ends. The CDR3 totals 12 residues. Germline V gene data show CDR1 as SGHTA and CDR2 as FQGNSA. CDR3 nucleotide sequence: TGTGCCAGCAGCTCTACGCAGGATACGCAGTATTTT. Encoded protein: CASSSTQDTQYF.

The sample holds many counts of this clonotype. J is TRBJ2-1 and V is TRBV7-2, with TRBD2 matching over 8 bases. The V gene's germline CDR1 is SGHTA and CDR2 FQGNSA. The CDR3 spans 16 residues. V lost 5 bases to trimming and J lost 5 bases; unmatched junction nucleotides: 11. In DNA form, the CDR3 reads TGTGCCAGCAGCCCCACTCGTAGCGGGGTCGACAATGAGCAGTTCTTC. Translated, it gives CASSPTRSGVDNEQFF.

Ten or more counts support this clonotype. The V call is TRBV4-2, the J call TRBJ2-2; D is ambiguous. Germline V gene sequence: CDR1 LGHNA, CDR2 YNFKEQ. The ends were cut back, 0 bases at V and 0 bases at J, with 2 bases in the middle. This CDR3 contains 14 residues. The CDR3 sequence: CASSQEANTGELFF. In DNA form, the CDR3 reads TGTGCCAGCAGCCAAGAAGCGAACACCGGGGAGCTGTTTTTT.